This TCR beta chain comes out of a study of shared clonotypes between healthy human individuals. Using immunoSEQ multiplex PCR, the repertoire was profiled, and TCRdb retains in-frame clones only, with some absent. The sample has some 1,900,000 clones, around 96% seen once; the top ten hold approximately 1%. It was CD45RO-negative cells, positively selected for CCR7, that made up naive CD8 cells, with terminally differentiated effector memory CD45RA+ cells excluded. Trimming took 6 bases from V and 5 from J; bases not matched to a gene: 9. Germline V gene data show CDR1 as GTSNPN and CDR2 as SVGIG (reference sequence). This CDR3 has 14 residues.

The chain is built from TRBV30 and TRBJ1-4; the match to TRBD1 covers 7 bases. This clonotype was obtained from a man aged 18 to 30 in good health. Sequenced input: naive CD8+ T cells sorted from blood. This chain's CDR3 is CACDPRGENEKLFF. The DNA of the CDR3 is TGTGCCTGTGACCCCAGGGGGGAGAATGAAAAACTGTTTTTT.